This T cell receptor (beta chain) was retrieved from a study of blood T cell repertoires in COVID-19. Across the study: T cells, B-cell-depleted T cells, or PBMCs supplied cDNA or gDNA.

In the study's own analysis: Estimates of nucleated cell counts were drawn from the amplification of reference gene primers. Assay: immunoSEQ multiplex PCR; the TCRdb copy retains only in-frame clones and omits some. The V and J calls and clone size are taken from that table; D and trimming were inferred from the DNA. In the table there are 250,000 to 400,000 clones, about 87% of which are singletons. This CDR3 comprises 17 residues. With 0 bases removed from V and 0 bases from J, the gap between germline ends came to 14 bases. Per germline, CDR1 MNHEY and CDR2 SVGEGT. This chain links TRBV6-2 or TRBV6-3 with TRBJ1-1; D perhaps matches TRBD1 (6 bases). The clonotype comes from a woman in her twenties or thirties with COVID-19, enrolled during active disease. The sequenced sample was peripheral blood. The CDR3 sequence: CASSYSIYEGVNTEAFF. CDR3 DNA: TGTGCCAGCAGTTACTCGATTTATGAGGGGGTGAACACTGAAGCTTTCTTT.